The T cell receptor (beta chain) under discussion was sequenced for a study of blood T cell repertoires in COVID-19. Looking at the study overall: Acute and convalescent COVID-19 specimens originated in the United States, Italy and Spain.

Categorization into cohorts depended on clinical history that participants reported. The germline CDR1 and CDR2 sequences are SGHTA and FQGNSA. This CDR3 spans 16 amino acids. V lost 5 bases to trimming and J lost 2 bases; unmatched junction nucleotides: 8. Clones were read by immunoSEQ multiplex PCR, and TCRdb kept only the in-frame ones, dropping some. The sample consists of roughly 200,000 clones, approximately 86% of them appearing once. The genes are TRBV7-2 and TRBJ2-7; 11 bases fit TRBD1. This TCR was sampled from a woman in her thirties or forties with acute COVID-19. Sequenced sample: PBMCs or T cells enriched from blood (not recorded which). The CDR3 DNA reads as TGTGCCAGCAGCGGGCCCGGGACAGGGGGGCCCTACGAGCAGTACTTC. It encodes CASSGPGTGGPYEQYF.